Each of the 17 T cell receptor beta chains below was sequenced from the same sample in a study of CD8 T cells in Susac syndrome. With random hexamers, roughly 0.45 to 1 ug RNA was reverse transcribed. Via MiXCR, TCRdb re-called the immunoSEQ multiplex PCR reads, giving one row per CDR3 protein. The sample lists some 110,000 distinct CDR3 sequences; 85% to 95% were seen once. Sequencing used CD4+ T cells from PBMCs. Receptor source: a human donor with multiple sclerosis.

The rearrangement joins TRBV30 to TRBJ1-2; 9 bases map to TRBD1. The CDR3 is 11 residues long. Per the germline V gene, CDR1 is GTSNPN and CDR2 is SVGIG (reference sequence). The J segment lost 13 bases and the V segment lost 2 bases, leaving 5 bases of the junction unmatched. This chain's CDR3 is CAWSTGTGLTF. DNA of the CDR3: TGTGCCTGGAGTACCGGGACAGGGCTCACCTTC.

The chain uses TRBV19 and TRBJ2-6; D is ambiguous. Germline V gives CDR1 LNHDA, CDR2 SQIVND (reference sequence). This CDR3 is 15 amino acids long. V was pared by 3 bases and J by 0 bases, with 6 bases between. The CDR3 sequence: CASSMRISGANVLTF. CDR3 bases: TGTGCCAGTAGTATGAGGATCTCTGGGGCCAACGTCCTGACTTTC.

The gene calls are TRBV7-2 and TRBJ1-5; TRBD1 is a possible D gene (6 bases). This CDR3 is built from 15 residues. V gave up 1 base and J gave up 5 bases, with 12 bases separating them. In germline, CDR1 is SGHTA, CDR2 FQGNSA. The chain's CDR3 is CASSLGQGIHQPQHF. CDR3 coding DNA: TGTGCCAGCAGCTTAGGGCAGGGGATCCATCAGCCCCAGCATTTT.

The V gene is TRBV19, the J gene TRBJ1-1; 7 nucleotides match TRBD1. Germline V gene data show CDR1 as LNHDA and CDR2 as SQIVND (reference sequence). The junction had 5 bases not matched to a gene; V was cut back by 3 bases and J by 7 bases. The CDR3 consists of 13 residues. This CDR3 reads CASSMARDSEAFF. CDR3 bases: TGTGCCAGTAGTATGGCCCGGGACAGTGAAGCTTTCTTT.

CDR3 sequence: CASSLGLINEKLFF. The CDR3 DNA reads TGTGCCAGCAGCTTAGGACTGATTAATGAAAAACTGTTTTTT. J is TRBJ1-4 and V is TRBV7-2; D is ambiguous. This CDR3 is built from 14 residues. Trimming removed 1 base from V and 4 bases from J, with 7 bases in between. The V gene's germline CDR1 is SGHTA and CDR2 FQGNSA.

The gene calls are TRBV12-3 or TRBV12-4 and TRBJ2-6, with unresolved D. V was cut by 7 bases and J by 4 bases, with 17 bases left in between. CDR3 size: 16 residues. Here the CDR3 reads CASTPSGGVGANVLTF. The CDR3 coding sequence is TGTGCCAGCACTCCGTCGGGTGGAGTCGGGGCCAACGTCCTGACTTTC.

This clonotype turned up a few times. CDR3 amino acids: CASRESSSYNEQFF. CDR3 nucleotide sequence: TGTGCCAGCCGGGAGTCTAGCTCCTACAATGAGCAGTTCTTC. This chain joins TRBV12-3 or TRBV12-4 and TRBJ2-1, with D perhaps TRBD2 (6 bases). V dropped 8 bases and J dropped 0 bases, with 11 bases sitting between them. The CDR3 has 14 amino acids.

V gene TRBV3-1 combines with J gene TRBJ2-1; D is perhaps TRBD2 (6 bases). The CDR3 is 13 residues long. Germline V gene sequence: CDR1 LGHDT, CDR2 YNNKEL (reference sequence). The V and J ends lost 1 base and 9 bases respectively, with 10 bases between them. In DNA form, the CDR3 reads TGTGCCAGCAGCCAAGGATGGGGAGGTGAGCAGTTCTTC. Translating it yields CASSQGWGGEQFF.

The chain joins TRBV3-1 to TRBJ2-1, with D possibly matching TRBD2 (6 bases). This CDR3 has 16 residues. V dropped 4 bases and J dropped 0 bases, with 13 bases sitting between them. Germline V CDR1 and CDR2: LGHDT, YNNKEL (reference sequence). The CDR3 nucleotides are TGTGCCAGCAGCCCATTAGCGGAGAGCTCCTACAATGAGCAGTTCTTC. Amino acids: CASSPLAESSYNEQFF.

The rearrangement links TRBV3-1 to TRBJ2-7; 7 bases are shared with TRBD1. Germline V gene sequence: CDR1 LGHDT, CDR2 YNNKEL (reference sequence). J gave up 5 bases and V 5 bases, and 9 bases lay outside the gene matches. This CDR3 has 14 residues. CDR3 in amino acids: CASSTRRDSNEQYF. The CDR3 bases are TGTGCCAGCAGCACAAGACGGGACAGCAACGAGCAGTACTTC.

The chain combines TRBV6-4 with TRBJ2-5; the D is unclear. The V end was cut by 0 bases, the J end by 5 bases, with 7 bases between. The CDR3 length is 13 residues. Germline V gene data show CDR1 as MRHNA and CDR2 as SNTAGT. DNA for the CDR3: TGTGCCAGCAGTGACTCGCTAGGGGAGACCCAGTACTTC. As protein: CASSDSLGETQYF.

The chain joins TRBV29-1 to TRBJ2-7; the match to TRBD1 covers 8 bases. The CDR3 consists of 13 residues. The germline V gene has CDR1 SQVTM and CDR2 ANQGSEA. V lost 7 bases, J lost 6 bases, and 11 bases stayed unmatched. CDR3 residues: CSGSGGTGVEQYF. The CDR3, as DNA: TGCAGCGGATCAGGGGGCACAGGGGTCGAGCAGTACTTC.

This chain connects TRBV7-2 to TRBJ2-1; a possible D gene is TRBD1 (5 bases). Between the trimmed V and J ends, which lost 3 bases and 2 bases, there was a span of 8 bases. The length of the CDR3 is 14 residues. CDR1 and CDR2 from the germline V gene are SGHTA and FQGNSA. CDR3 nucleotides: TGTGCCAGCAGCTTGACAGTTACCTACAATGAGCAGTTCTTC. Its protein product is CASSLTVTYNEQFF.

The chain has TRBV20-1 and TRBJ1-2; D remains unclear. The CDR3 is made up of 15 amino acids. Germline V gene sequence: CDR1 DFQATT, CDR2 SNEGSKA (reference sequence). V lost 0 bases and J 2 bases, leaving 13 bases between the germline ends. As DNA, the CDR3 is TGCAGTGCTAGAGAGGAGACCCCCGGGAACTATGGCTACACCTTC. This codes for CSAREETPGNYGYTF.

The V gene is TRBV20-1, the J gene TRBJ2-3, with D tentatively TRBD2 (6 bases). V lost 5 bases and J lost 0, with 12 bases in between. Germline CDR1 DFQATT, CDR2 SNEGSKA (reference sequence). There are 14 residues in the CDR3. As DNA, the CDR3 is TGCAGTGCTGGAAGACTAGGGAGCACAGATACGCAGTATTTT. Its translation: CSAGRLGSTDTQYF.

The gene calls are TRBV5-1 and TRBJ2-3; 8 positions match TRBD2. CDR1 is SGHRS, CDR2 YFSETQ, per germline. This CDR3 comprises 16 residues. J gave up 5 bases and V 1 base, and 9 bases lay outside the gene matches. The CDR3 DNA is TGCGCCAGCAGCTTGAGAGGAGCGGGGGATCTAGATACGCAGTATTTT. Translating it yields CASSLRGAGDLDTQYF.

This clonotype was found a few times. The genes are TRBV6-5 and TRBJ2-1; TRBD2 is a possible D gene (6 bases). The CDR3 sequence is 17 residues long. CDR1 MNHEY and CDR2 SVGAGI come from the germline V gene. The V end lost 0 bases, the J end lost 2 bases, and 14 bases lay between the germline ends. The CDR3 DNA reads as TGTGCCAGCAGTTACTCCTGGGGGGACGGTGCCTACAATGAGCAGTTCTTC. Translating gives CASSYSWGDGAYNEQFF.